This entry describes one T cell receptor (beta chain). Its matching antigen is unknown. These data come from a study of T cell repertoires in cytomegalovirus infection. Study at large: TCR beta signatures that were public indicated CMV infection and matching HLA type. Study-wide findings and caveats: The ex vivo response was dominated by HLA-C-restricted CMV-specific TCR beta clonotypes. Using cumulative public TCR beta family frequency, the authors identified those who carried CMV together with the relevant HLA.

V dropped 8 bases and J dropped 4 bases, with 13 bases sitting between them. This CDR3 contains 13 residues. Each CDR3 protein gets one entry after TCRdb re-called the reads with MiXCR. The top ten hold about 17% of the sample, which has about 160,000 distinct CDR3 sequences, more than 15% seen once. What was sequenced was CD8+ T cells from PBMCs. This sequence originates from a human donor in good health (CMV status not recorded). Some clones in this sample may be carry-over from other donors' samples. The rearrangement uses TRBV12-3 or TRBV12-4 and TRBJ2-3; D perhaps matches TRBD2 (6 bases). CDR3 sequence (DNA): TGTGCCAGCGGGACTCAAGGCGCAGATACGCAGTATTTT. Translation gives CASGTQGADTQYF.